Below are 24 T cell receptor beta chains sequenced from a single sample in a study of blood T cell repertoires in COVID-19. The method was immunoSEQ multiplex PCR; TCRdb's version includes in-frame clones alone and lacks a portion of them. The sample shows approximately 46,000 clones, more than 75% of them seen only once. Sequenced material: peripheral blood. These receptor sequences come from a woman in her seventies in a cohort sampled during active COVID-19.

V usage is TRBV7-9 and J usage is TRBJ2-2, with unresolved D. Germline values: CDR1 SEHNR, CDR2 FQNEAQ (reference sequence). Between the trimmed V and J ends, which lost 2 bases and 4 bases, there was a span of 8 bases. The CDR3 runs to 14 residues. In DNA, the CDR3 is TGTGCCAGCAGCTTAATGATAGTCACCGGGGAGCTGTTTTTT. Translating gives CASSLMIVTGELFF.

This chain joins TRBV7-2 and TRBJ2-7, with 11 nucleotides matching TRBD2. Germline-derived CDR1 and CDR2 are SGHTA and FQGNSA. The CDR3 extends over 14 amino acids. The trim removed 5 bases at V and 2 bases at J, leaving 2 bases unmatched. The DNA of the CDR3 is TGTGCCAGCAGCCGGACTAGCGGGCCCTACGAGCAGTACTTC. It yields the protein CASSRTSGPYEQYF. The variable domain in full, completed from reference TRBV7-2 and TRBJ2-7, reads GAGVSQSPSNKVTEKGKDVELRCDPISGHTALYWYRQSLGQGLEFLIYFQGNSAPDKSGLPSDRFSAERTGGSVSTLTIQRTQQEDSAVYLCASSRTSGPYEQYFGPGTRLTVT.

DNA of the CDR3: TGTGCCAGTAGTATTGGCGGGTCTGGGGCCAACGTCCTGACTTTC. Translated: CASSIGGSGANVLTF. The rearrangement uses TRBV19 and TRBJ2-6, with D possibly matching TRBD2 (5 bases). Per germline, CDR1 LNHDA and CDR2 SQIVND (reference sequence). The CDR3 extends over 15 amino acids. The V end lost 3 bases, the J end lost 1 base, and 7 bases lay between the germline ends.

This chain links TRBV28 with TRBJ1-6; no firm D call. Germline CDR1 MDHEN, CDR2 SYDVKM. Trimming removed 5 bases from V and 5 bases from J, with 7 bases in between. This CDR3 region has 13 residues. CDR3 protein: CASSGPDNSPLHF. CDR3 nucleotide sequence: TGTGCCAGCAGTGGCCCCGATAATTCACCCCTCCACTTT.

This rearrangement joins TRBV5-4 to TRBJ2-3, with TRBD1 as a possible D gene (6 bases). V shed 4 bases and J shed 0 bases, with 12 bases lying between them. This CDR3 is 15 amino acids long. Germline V CDR1 and CDR2: SGHNT, YYREEE (reference sequence). In DNA form, the CDR3 reads TGTGCCAGCAGCCGACAGGTATCTAGCACAGATACGCAGTATTTT. It translates to CASSRQVSSTDTQYF.

The rearrangement uses TRBV5-8 and TRBJ2-3; 7 bases are a match to TRBD2. The CDR3 loop spans 15 amino acids. The J segment lost 2 bases and the V segment lost 1 base, leaving 4 bases of the junction unmatched. CDR1 and CDR2 from the germline V gene are SGHTS and YDEGEE. The CDR3 loop is CASSLLAGDTDTQYF. Here the CDR3 DNA reads TGTGCCAGCAGCTTGTTGGCGGGAGACACAGATACGCAGTATTTT.

The V and J genes are TRBV29-1 and TRBJ1-1, with 7 bases matching TRBD1. Trimming cost V 4 bases and J 4 bases; bases outside gene matches: 6. Germline CDR1 reads SQVTM; CDR2 reads ANQGSEA. This CDR3 comprises 13 residues. This chain's CDR3 is CSVGDRVGTEAFF. The CDR3 nucleotides are TGCAGCGTTGGTGACAGGGTGGGCACTGAAGCTTTCTTT.

This clone was seen only once. The V and J genes are TRBV2 and TRBJ2-1; TRBD2 matches at 14 bases. V lost 5 bases and J lost 5; bases outside the gene matches: 2. The CDR3 extends over 15 amino acids. Germline V gives CDR1 SNHLY, CDR2 FYNNEI. The chain's CDR3 is CASSMTSGRDNEQFF. The CDR3 DNA sequence: TGTGCCAGCAGTATGACTAGCGGGAGGGACAATGAGCAGTTCTTC. Combining the CDR3 with reference TRBV2 and TRBJ2-1 gives the whole variable domain EPEVTQTPSHQVTQMGQEVILRCVPISNHLYFYWYRQILGQKVEFLVSFYNNEISEKSEIFDDQFSVERPDGSNFTLKIRSTKLEDSAMYFCASSMTSGRDNEQFFGPGTRLTVL.

The V call is TRBV30, the J call TRBJ2-3; 7 bases align to TRBD2. V trimming: 0 bases; J trimming: 1 base; junction bases outside the gene matches: 4. This CDR3 has 15 residues. Germline CDR1 GTSNPN, CDR2 SVGIG (reference sequence). CDR3 sequence reads: CAWSVLADRTDTQYF. The CDR3 DNA reads as TGTGCCTGGAGTGTCCTAGCGGACCGCACAGATACGCAGTATTTT. Full variable domain (rest looked up from reference TRBV30 and TRBJ2-3): SQTIHQWPATLVQPVGSPLSLECTVEGTSNPNLYWYRQAAGRGLQLLFYSVGIGQISSEVPQNLSASRPQDRQFILSSKKLLLSDSGFYLCAWSVLADRTDTQYFGPGTRLTVL.

The V call is TRBV10-3, the J call TRBJ2-1, with D tentatively TRBD2 (6 bases). Germline V gene data show CDR1 as ENHRY and CDR2 as SYGVKD. Trimming pared 7 bases from V and 8 bases from J, leaving 21 bases between. The CDR3 extends over 15 amino acids. CDR3 sequence reads: CAINSLGGPRDEQFF. Here the CDR3 DNA reads TGTGCCATCAACAGTCTAGGAGGGCCGAGGGATGAGCAGTTCTTC.

This rearrangement joins TRBV6-5 to TRBJ2-7; 9 positions agree with TRBD1. V dropped 4 bases and J dropped 4; count of bases not matched to a gene: 2. Germline V gene lookup returns CDR1 MNHEY and CDR2 SVGAGI. The CDR3 sequence is 13 residues long. The CDR3 reads CASSSGTGYEQYF. The CDR3 DNA is TGTGCCAGCAGTTCCGGGACAGGGTACGAGCAGTACTTC.

The V gene is TRBV5-6, the J gene TRBJ2-2, with a possible D match to TRBD2 (6 bases). The length of the CDR3 is 14 residues. Looked up from germline, CDR1 is SGHDT and CDR2 is YYEEEE. V was cut by 0 bases and J by 7 bases, with 10 bases left in between. CDR3 loop: CASSLVGGVGELFF. The CDR3, as DNA: TGTGCCAGCAGCTTGGTAGGAGGGGTCGGGGAGCTGTTTTTT.

This sequence joins TRBV6-1 and TRBJ2-3; D is undetermined. Germline V lookup: CDR1 MNHNS, CDR2 SASEGT. The CDR3 extends over 15 amino acids. V was trimmed by 2 bases and J by 4 bases, leaving 13 bases between them. DNA for the CDR3: TGTGCCAGCAGTGAACCGACTCCCCCCGCAGATACGCAGTATTTT. Its protein is CASSEPTPPADTQYF.

The rearrangement uses TRBV6-5 and TRBJ1-1; 12 nucleotides match TRBD1. V dropped 4 bases and J dropped 3; count of bases not matched to a gene: 3. Germline V gene data show CDR1 as MNHEY and CDR2 as SVGAGI. The CDR3 has 15 amino acids. CDR3 residues: CASSSGQGADTEAFF. CDR3 in DNA: TGTGCCAGCAGTTCGGGACAGGGGGCGGACACTGAAGCTTTCTTT.

This clone has a single count. The chain joins TRBV9 to TRBJ2-3; TRBD2 matches at 15 bases. The CDR3 extends over 17 amino acids. Germline V gene data show CDR1 as SGDLS and CDR2 as YYNGEE. V lost 4 bases and J lost 2; bases outside the gene matches: 5. The CDR3 loop reads CASSLGLAGGNTDTQYF. The CDR3 DNA is TGTGCCAGCAGCCTTGGACTAGCGGGAGGGAACACAGATACGCAGTATTTT. The entire variable domain, with the rest obtained from reference TRBV9 and TRBJ2-3, is as follows: DSGVTQTPKHLITATGQRVTLRCSPRSGDLSVYWYQQSLDQGLQFLIQYYNGEERAKGNILERFSAQQFPDLHSELNLSSLELGDSALYFCASSLGLAGGNTDTQYFGPGTRLTVL.

The chain joins TRBV30 to TRBJ1-4; tentative D call: TRBD1 (5 bases). The CDR3 extends over 14 amino acids. Trimming stripped 2 bases from V and 7 bases from J, with 14 bases between. Germline CDR1 GTSNPN, CDR2 SVGIG (reference sequence). The CDR3 DNA sequence: TGTGCCTGGAGTCCCCAGGGAGGCGGTGAAAAACTGTTTTTT. This codes for CAWSPQGGGEKLFF.

For the CDR3, the DNA is TGTGCCAGCAGCTTTGCTAGCGGGAGGGCCAACAATGAGCAGTTCTTC. Its translation: CASSFASGRANNEQFF. The chain has TRBV7-9 and TRBJ2-1; the match to TRBD2 covers 12 bases. The CDR3 is 16 amino acids. Germline CDR1 SEHNR, CDR2 FQNEAQ (reference sequence). J was trimmed by 5 bases and V by 3 bases; bases with no gene match: 5. Based on the CDR3 plus reference TRBV7-9 and TRBJ2-1, the full variable domain is DTGVSQNPRHKITKRGQNVTFRCDPISEHNRLYWYRQTLGQGPEFLTYFQNEAQLEKSRLLSDRFSAERPKGSFSTLEIQRTEQGDSAMYLCASSFASGRANNEQFFGPGTRLTVL.

The rearrangement uses TRBV24-1 and TRBJ2-2, with D maybe TRBD1 (6 bases). Germline CDR1 and CDR2: KGHDR and SFDVKD. Trimming removed 3 bases at V and 6 bases at J, with 13 bases between. CDR3 length equals 15 residues. The DNA of the CDR3 is TGTGCCACCAGTGATGGACAGCTTTCGGCCGGGGAGCTGTTTTTT. This codes for CATSDGQLSAGELFF.

The rearrangement joins TRBV19 to TRBJ2-5; 12 positions agree with TRBD2. J lost 4 bases, V lost 5 bases, and 5 bases had no gene match. CDR3 length: 15 residues. CDR1 and CDR2 from the germline V gene are LNHDA and SQIVND (reference sequence). DNA of the CDR3: TGTGCCAGTAGTGCCCGACTAGCGGGAGTAGAGACCCAGTACTTC. This sequence encodes CASSARLAGVETQYF.

The DNA for the CDR3 is TGTGCCAGCAGTTTAGTTAATGAAGCTTTCTTT. It translates to CASSLVNEAFF. This rearrangement joins TRBV12-3 or TRBV12-4 to TRBJ1-1; D call uncertain. CDR3 length: 11 amino acids. The ends were cut back, 1 base at V and 7 bases at J, with 4 bases in the middle.

The chain uses TRBV19 and TRBJ2-7; 8 bases align to TRBD2. The germline gives CDR1 LNHDA, CDR2 SQIVND (reference sequence). J was trimmed by 0 bases and V by 6 bases; bases with no gene match: 7. This CDR3 has 15 residues. The CDR3 bases are TGTGCCAGTAGAAGTAGCGGGACGAGCTCCTACGAGCAGTACTTC. Its protein is CASRSSGTSSYEQYF.

The V call is TRBV2, the J call TRBJ2-1; D gene unclear. The germline V and J ends were trimmed by 2 bases and 6 bases, with 8 bases remaining between them. CDR1 and CDR2 (germline): SNHLY, FYNNEI. There are 13 residues in the CDR3. The CDR3 DNA reads TGTGCCAGCAGTGAACGGGTCATCAATGAGCAGTTCTTC. Translation gives CASSERVINEQFF.

The chain carries TRBV9 and TRBJ2-3, with 13 bases identical to TRBD2. The V segment lost 4 bases and the J segment 6 bases; nucleotides outside the gene matches: 11. CDR3 length: 17 amino acids. Germline lookup yields CDR1 SGDLS and CDR2 YYNGEE. The CDR3 region has the DNA TGTGCCAGCAGCCCTGGACTAGCGGGGGCCTCTCAGGATACGCAGTATTTT. Amino acids: CASSPGLAGASQDTQYF.

The chain recombines TRBV9 with TRBJ1-2; a weak D match, TRBD1 (5 bases). Germline loops: CDR1 SGDLS, CDR2 YYNGEE. With 3 bases removed from V and 2 bases from J, the gap between germline ends came to 14 bases. The CDR3 has 15 amino acids. The CDR3 sequence: CASSAGVTVNYGYTF. The DNA for the CDR3 is TGTGCCAGCAGCGCGGGGGTCACAGTCAACTATGGCTACACCTTC. The variable domain in full, with the rest retrieved from reference TRBV9 and TRBJ1-2, is DSGVTQTPKHLITATGQRVTLRCSPRSGDLSVYWYQQSLDQGLQFLIQYYNGEERAKGNILERFSAQQFPDLHSELNLSSLELGDSALYFCASSAGVTVNYGYTFGSGTRLTVV.